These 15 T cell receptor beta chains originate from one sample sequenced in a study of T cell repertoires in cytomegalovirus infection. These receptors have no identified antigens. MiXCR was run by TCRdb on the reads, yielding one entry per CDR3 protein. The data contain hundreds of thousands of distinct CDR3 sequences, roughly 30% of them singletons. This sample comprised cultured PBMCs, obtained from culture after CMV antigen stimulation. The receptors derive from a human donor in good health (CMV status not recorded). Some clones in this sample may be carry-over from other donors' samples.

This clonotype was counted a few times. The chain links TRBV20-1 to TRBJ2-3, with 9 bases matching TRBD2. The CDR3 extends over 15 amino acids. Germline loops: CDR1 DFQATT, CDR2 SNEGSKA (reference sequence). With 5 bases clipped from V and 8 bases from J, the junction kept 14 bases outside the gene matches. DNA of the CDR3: TGCAGTGCTTCCCTTGGGCGGGGGGGCCGTAGTACGCAGTATTTT. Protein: CSASLGRGGRSTQYF.

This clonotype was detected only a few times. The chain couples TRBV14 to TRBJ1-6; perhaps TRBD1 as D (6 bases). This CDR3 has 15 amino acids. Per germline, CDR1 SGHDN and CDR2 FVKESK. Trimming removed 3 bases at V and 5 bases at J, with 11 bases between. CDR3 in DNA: TGTGCCAGCAGCCACGGACAGACTAATAATTCACCCCTCCACTTT. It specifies CASSHGQTNNSPLHF.

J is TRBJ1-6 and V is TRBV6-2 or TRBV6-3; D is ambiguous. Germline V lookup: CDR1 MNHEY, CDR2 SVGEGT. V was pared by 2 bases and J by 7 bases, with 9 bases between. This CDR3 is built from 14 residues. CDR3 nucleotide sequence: TGTGCCAGCAGTTACAGGACGGAAAATTCACCCCTCCACTTT. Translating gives CASSYRTENSPLHF.

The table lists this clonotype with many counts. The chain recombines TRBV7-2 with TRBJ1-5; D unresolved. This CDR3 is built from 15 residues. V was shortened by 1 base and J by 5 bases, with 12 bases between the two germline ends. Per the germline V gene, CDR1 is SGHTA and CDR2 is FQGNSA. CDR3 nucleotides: TGTGCCAGCAGCTTAGGCGGGAAGGAGGATCAGCCCCAGCATTTT. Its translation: CASSLGGKEDQPQHF.

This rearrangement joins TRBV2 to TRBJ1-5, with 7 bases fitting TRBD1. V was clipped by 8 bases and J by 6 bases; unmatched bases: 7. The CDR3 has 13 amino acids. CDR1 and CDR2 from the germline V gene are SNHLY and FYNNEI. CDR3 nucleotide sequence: TGTGCCAGCCTGGGACAGCTGGCTCAGCCCCAGCATTTT. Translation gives CASLGQLAQPQHF.

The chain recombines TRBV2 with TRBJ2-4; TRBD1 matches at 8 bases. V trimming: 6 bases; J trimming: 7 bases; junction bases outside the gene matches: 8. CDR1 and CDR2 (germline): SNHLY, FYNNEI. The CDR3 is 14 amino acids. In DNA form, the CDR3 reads TGTGCCAGCAGCTTACAGGGGGTGCAGAACATTCAGTACTTC. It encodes CASSLQGVQNIQYF.

This chain's CDR3 is CASSSLAGDAKNIQYF. CDR3 in DNA: TGTGCCAGCAGCTCCCTAGCGGGAGACGCCAAAAACATTCAGTACTTC. J is TRBJ2-4 and V is TRBV5-4; 10 bases fit TRBD2. The CDR3 totals 16 residues. The germline gives CDR1 SGHNT, CDR2 YYREEE (reference sequence). V gave up 3 bases and J gave up 1 base; unmatched junction bases: 4. The full variable domain, rest sourced from reference TRBV5-4 and TRBJ2-4, is ETGVTQSPTHLIKTRGQQVTLRCSSQSGHNTVSWYQQALGQGPQFIFQYYREEENGRGNFPPRFSGLQFPNYSSELNVNALELDDSALYLCASSSLAGDAKNIQYFGAGTRLSVL.

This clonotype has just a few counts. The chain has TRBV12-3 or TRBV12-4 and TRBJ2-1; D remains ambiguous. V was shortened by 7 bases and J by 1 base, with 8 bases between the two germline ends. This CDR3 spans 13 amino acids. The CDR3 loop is CASTLGSYNEQFF. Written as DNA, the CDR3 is TGTGCCAGCACCTTGGGTTCCTACAATGAGCAGTTCTTC.

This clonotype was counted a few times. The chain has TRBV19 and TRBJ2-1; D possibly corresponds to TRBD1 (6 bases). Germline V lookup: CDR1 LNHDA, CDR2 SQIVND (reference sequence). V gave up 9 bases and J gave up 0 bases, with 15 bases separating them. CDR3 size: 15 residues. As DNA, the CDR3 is TGTGCCAGCAGACAGGATATGAGCTCCTACAATGAGCAGTTCTTC. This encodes CASRQDMSSYNEQFF.

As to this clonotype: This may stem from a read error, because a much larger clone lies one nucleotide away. The CDR3 DNA is TGTGCCAGCAGTTTGATGACAGGGATCCCACCAACCCCAGGTACGCAGTATTTT. Translation gives CASSLMTGIPPTPGTQYF. The chain is built from TRBV7-2 and TRBJ2-3; 7 bases match TRBD1. Germline V gives CDR1 SGHTA, CDR2 FQGNSA. Germline trimming cut 6 bases from V and 8 bases from J; bases unmatched to any gene: 23. The CDR3 is made up of 18 amino acids.

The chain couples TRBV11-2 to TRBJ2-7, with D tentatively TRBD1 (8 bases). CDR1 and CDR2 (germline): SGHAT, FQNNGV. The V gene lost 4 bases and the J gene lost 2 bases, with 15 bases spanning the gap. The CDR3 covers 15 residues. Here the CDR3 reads CASSSHRGRAYEQYF. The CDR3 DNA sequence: TGTGCCAGCAGCTCGCACAGGGGGAGGGCCTACGAGCAGTACTTC.

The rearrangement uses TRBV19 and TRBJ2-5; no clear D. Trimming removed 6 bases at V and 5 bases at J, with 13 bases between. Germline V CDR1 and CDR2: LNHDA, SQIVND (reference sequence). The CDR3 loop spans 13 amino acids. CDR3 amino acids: CASSQNLEETQYF. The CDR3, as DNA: TGTGCCAGTAGCCAGAACCTCGAGGAGACCCAGTACTTC.

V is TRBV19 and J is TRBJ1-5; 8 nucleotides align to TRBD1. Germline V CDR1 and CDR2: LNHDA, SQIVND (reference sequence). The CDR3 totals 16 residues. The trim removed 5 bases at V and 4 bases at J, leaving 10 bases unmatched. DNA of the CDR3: TGTGCCAGTAGTCACCGACGGACAGGGCGTAATCAGCCCCAGCATTTT. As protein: CASSHRRTGRNQPQHF.

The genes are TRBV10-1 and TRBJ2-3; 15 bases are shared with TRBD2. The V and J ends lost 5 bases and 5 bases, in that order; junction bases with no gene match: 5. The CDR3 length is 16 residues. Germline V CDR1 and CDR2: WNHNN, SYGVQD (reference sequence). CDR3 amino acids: CASSYGLAGGRDTQYF. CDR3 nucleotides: TGCGCCAGCAGTTATGGACTAGCGGGAGGGAGAGATACGCAGTATTTT.

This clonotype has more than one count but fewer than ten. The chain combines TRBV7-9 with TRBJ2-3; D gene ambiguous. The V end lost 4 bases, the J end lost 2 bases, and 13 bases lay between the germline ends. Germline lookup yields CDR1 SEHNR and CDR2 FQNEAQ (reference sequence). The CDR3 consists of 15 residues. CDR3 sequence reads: CASSWLEGYTDTQYF. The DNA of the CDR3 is TGTGCCAGCAGCTGGTTGGAAGGTTACACAGATACGCAGTATTTT.